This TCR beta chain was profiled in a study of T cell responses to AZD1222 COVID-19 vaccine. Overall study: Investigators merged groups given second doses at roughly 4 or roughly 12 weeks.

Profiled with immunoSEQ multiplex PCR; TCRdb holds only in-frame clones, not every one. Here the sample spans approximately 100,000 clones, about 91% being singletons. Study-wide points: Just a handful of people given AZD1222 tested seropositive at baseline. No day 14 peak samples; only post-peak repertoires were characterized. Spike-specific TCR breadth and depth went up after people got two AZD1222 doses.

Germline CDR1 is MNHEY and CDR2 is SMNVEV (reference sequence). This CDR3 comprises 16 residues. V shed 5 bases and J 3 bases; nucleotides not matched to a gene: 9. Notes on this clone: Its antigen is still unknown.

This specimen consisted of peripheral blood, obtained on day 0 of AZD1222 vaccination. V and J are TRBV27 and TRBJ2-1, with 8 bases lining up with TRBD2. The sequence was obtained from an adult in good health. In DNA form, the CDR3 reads TGTGCCAGCAGTCCATTACTAGCGGCCCTCTACAATGAGCAGTTCTTC. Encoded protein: CASSPLLAALYNEQFF.